Sequencing of this T cell receptor beta chain was carried out in a study of somatic mutations in cytotoxic T cells in rheumatoid arthritis. Study-level information: Selected populations of V beta antibody-stained T cells underwent flow sorting at nearly 100% purity; these encompassed V beta1+ cells subjected to TCRB sequencing.

With respect to this clone: Its antigen is unknown.

General study findings and limits: For about an eighth of the 65 patients, a single CD8+ clone accounted for more than 20% of CD8+ cells.

In the original workflow: Seldom did patient CD8+ clones exceeding 1% match published virus-specific TCRB sequences. Clones were read by immunoSEQ multiplex PCR, and TCRdb kept only the in-frame ones, dropping some. From that table come the V and J calls and clone size; the DNA was used to work out D and trimming. This table holds under 35,000 clones, around 86% found once. Positive magnetic bead selection isolated CD4+ and CD8+ cells, and flow cytometry checked purity. Sequencing input: CD8+ T cells sorted from blood. The TCR was taken from an adult with rheumatoid arthritis.

CDR3 in amino acids: CASSLDLSLNTEAFF. The CDR3 nucleotides read TGTGCCAGCAGCTTAGACCTTTCTCTGAACACTGAAGCTTTCTTT. V usage is TRBV11-2 and J usage is TRBJ1-1; D is uncertain. Trimming shortened V by 0 bases and J by 0 bases, and 8 bases separated the two germline ends. This CDR3 contains 15 residues. Germline CDR1 SGHAT, CDR2 FQNNGV.